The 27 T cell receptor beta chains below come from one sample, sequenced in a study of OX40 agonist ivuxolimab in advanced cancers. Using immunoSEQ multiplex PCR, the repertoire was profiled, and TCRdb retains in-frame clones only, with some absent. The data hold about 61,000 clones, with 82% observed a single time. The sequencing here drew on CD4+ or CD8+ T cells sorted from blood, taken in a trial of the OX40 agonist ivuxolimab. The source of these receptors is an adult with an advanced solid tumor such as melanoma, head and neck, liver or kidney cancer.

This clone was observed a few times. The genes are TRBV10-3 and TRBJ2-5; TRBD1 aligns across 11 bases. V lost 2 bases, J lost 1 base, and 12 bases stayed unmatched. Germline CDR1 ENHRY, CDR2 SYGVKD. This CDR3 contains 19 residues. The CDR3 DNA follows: TGTGCCATCAGTGAGGGCGGAGTGACCGGGACAGGGGGCCAAGAGACCCAGTACTTC. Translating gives CAISEGGVTGTGGQETQYF.

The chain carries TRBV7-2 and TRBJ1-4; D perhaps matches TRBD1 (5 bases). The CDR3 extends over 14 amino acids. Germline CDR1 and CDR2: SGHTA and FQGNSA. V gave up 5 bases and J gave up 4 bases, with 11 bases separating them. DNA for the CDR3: TGTGCCAGCAGCATGACAGAGTTTAATGAAAAACTGTTTTTT. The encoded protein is CASSMTEFNEKLFF.

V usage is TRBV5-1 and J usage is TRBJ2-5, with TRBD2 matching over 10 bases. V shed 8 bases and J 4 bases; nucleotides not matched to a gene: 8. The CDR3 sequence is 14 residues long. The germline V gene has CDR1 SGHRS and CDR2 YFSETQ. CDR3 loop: CASQEREGLETQYF. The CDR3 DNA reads TGCGCCAGTCAAGAGCGGGAGGGCTTAGAGACCCAGTACTTC.

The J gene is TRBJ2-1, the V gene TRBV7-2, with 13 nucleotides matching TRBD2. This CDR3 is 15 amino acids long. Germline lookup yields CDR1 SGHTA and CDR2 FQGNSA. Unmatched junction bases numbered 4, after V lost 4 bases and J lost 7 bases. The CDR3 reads CASSSGLAGVNEQFF. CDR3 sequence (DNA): TGTGCCAGCAGCTCCGGACTAGCGGGAGTGAATGAGCAGTTCTTC.

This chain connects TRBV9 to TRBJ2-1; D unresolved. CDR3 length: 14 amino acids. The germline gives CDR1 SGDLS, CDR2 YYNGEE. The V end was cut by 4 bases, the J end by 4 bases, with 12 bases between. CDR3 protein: CASSPPAVYNEQFF. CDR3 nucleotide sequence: TGTGCCAGCAGCCCCCCGGCCGTATACAATGAGCAGTTCTTC.

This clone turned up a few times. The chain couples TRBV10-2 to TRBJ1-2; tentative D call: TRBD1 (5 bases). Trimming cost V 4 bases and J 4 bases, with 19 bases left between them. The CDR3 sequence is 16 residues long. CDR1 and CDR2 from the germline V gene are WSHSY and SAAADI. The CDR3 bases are TGCGCCAGCAGTGGGAGGGGACCGCCTGGAGTCTATGGCTACACCTTC. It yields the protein CASSGRGPPGVYGYTF.

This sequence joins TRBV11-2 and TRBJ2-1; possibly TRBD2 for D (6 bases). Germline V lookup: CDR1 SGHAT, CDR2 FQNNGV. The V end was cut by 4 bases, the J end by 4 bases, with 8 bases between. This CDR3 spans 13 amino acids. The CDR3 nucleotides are TGTGCCAGCAGCTCGGGACTTTACAATGAGCAGTTCTTC. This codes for CASSSGLYNEQFF.

CDR3 sequence (DNA): TGTGCCAGCAGTGGCGGGGAACAAGGCTATGGCTACACCTTC. Amino acid sequence: CASSGGEQGYGYTF. The J gene is TRBJ1-2, the V gene TRBV2, with D uncertain. Germline V gives CDR1 SNHLY, CDR2 FYNNEI. The CDR3 is 14 residues long. With 4 bases removed from V and 4 bases from J, the gap between germline ends came to 13 bases.

The DNA of the CDR3 is TGTGCCAGTAGGATGACAGGGGAGGCGAATAGCAATCAGCCCCAGCATTTT. The encoded protein is CASRMTGEANSNQPQHF. V is TRBV19 and J is TRBJ1-5, with 8 bases matching TRBD1. The length of the CDR3 is 17 residues. Germline V gene sequence: CDR1 LNHDA, CDR2 SQIVND (reference sequence). Trimming took 6 bases from V and 0 from J; bases not matched to a gene: 10. Together with reference TRBV19 and TRBJ1-5, the CDR3 gives the full variable domain: DGGITQSPKYLFRKEGQNVTLSCEQNLNHDAMYWYRQDPGQGLRLIYYSQIVNDFQKGDIAEGYSVSREKKESFPLTVTSAQKNPTAFYLCASRMTGEANSNQPQHFGDGTRLSIL.

The CDR3 region is CSVDKDTDTQYF. CDR3 nucleotides: TGCAGCGTTGATAAAGACACAGATACGCAGTATTTT. This rearrangement joins TRBV29-1 to TRBJ2-3; D is unclear. The V and J ends lost 3 bases and 2 bases respectively, with 6 bases between them. CDR3 length: 12 residues. Germline V gene data show CDR1 as SQVTM and CDR2 as ANQGSEA.

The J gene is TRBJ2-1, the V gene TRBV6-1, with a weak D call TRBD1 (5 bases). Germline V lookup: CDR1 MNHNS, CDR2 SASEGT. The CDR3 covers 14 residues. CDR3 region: CVVKARASYNEQFF. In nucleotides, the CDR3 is TGTGTCGTTAAAGCCAGGGCCTCCTACAATGAGCAGTTCTTC.

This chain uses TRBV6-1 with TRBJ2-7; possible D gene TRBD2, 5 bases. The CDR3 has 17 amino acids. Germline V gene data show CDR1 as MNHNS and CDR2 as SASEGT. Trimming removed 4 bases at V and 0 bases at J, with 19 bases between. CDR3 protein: CASSGLALLWYSYEQYF. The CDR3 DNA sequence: TGTGCCAGCAGTGGCTTAGCGCTACTCTGGTACTCCTACGAGCAGTACTTC.

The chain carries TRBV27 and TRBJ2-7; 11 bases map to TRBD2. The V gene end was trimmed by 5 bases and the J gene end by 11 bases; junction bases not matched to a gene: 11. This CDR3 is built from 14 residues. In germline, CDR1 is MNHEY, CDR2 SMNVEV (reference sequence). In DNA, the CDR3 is TGTGCCAGCAGTCCCCTGGGACTAGCGGTGACGGAGTACTTC. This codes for CASSPLGLAVTEYF.

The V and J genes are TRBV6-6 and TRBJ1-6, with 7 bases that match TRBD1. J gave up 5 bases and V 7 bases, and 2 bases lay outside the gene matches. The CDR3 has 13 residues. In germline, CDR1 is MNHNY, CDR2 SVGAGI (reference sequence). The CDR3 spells CASKGANNSPLHF. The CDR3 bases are TGTGCCAGCAAGGGGGCCAATAATTCACCCCTCCACTTT.

The CDR3 coding sequence is TGTGCCAGCAGCTGGCAGGGGGCCACTGAAGCTTTCTTT. Translation: CASSWQGATEAFF. The genes are TRBV5-5 and TRBJ1-1; TRBD1 agrees at 8 bases. The CDR3 extends over 13 amino acids. The J segment lost 4 bases and the V segment lost 3 bases, leaving 2 bases of the junction unmatched. CDR1 and CDR2 from the germline V gene are SGHKS and YYEKEE (reference sequence). The full variable domain, completed using reference TRBV5-5 and TRBJ1-1, is DAGVTQSPTHLIKTRGQQVTLRCSPISGHKSVSWYQQVLGQGPQFIFQYYEKEERGRGNFPDRFSARQFPNYSSELNVNALLLGDSALYLCASSWQGATEAFFGQGTRLTVV.

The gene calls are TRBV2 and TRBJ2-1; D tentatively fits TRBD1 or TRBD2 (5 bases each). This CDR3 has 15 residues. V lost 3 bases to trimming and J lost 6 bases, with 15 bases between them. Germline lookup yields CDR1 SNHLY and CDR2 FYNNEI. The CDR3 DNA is TGTGCCAGCAGTGATTCGGGACCCGCCTCCAATGAGCAGTTCTTC. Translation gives CASSDSGPASNEQFF.

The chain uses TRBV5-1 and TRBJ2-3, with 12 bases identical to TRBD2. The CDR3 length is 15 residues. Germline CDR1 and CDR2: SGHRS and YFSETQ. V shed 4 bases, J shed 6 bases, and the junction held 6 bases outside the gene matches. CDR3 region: CASSPGLAGRDTQYF. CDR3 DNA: TGCGCCAGCAGCCCCGGACTAGCGGGAAGGGATACGCAGTATTTT.

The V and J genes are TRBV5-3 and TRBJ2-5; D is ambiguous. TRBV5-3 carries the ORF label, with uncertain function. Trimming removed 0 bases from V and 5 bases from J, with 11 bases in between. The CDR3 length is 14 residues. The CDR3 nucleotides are TGTGCCAGAAGCTTGGAAGGGATGTGGGAGACCCAGTACTTC. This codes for CARSLEGMWETQYF.

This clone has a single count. The chain's CDR3 is CASSLPPPLAGKETQYF. CDR3 bases: TGCGCCAGCAGCCTCCCACCCCCACTAGCGGGAAAAGAGACCCAGTACTTC. The chain recombines TRBV10-1 with TRBJ2-5; 10 bases are shared with TRBD2. The CDR3 runs to 17 residues. The germline V gene has CDR1 WNHNN and CDR2 SYGVQD (reference sequence). Trimming took 6 bases from V and 3 from J; bases not matched to a gene: 13.

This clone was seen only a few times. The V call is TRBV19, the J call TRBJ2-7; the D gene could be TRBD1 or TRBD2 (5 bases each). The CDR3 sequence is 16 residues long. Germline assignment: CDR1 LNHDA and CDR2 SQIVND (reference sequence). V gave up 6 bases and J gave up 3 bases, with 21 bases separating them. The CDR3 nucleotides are TGTGCCAGTAGGACGAGTGGCCGGGACGGCGACTACGAGCAGTACTTC. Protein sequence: CASRTSGRDGDYEQYF.

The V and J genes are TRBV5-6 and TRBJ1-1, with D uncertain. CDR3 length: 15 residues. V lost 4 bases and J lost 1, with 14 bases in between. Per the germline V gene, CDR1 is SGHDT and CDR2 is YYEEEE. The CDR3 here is CASSLELVGNTEAFF. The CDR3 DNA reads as TGTGCCAGCAGCCTGGAACTGGTGGGGAACACTGAAGCTTTCTTT.

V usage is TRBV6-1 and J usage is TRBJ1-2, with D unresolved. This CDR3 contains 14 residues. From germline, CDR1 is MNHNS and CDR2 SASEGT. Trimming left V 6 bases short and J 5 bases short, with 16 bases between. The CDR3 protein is CASRGSTSVYGYTF. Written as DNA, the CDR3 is TGTGCCAGCAGGGGCAGTACTTCAGTTTATGGCTACACCTTC.

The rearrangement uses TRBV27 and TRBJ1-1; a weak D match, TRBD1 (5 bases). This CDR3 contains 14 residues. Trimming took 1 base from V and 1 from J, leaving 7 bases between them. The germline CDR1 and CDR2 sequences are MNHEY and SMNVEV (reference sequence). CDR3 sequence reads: CASSLWGKNTEAFF. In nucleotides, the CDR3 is TGTGCCAGCAGTTTATGGGGGAAGAACACTGAAGCTTTCTTT.

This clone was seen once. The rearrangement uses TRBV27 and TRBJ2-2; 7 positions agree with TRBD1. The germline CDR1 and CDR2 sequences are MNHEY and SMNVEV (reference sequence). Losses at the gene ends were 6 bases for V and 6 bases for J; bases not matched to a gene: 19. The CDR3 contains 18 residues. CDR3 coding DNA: TGTGCCAGCAGGGCGAACAGGGGTCTAGAGGTGTATGCCGGGGAGCTGTTTTTT. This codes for CASRANRGLEVYAGELFF.

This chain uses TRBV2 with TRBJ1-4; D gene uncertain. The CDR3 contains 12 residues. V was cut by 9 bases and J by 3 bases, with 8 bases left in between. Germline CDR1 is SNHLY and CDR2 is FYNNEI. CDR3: CASRRSNEKLFF. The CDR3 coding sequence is TGTGCCAGTAGGAGGTCTAATGAAAAACTGTTTTTT.

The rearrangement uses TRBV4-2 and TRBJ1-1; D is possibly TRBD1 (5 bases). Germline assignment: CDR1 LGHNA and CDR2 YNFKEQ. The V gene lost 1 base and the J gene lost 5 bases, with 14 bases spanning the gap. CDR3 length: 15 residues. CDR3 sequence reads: CASSQVVRGRTEAFF. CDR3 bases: TGTGCCAGCAGCCAAGTCGTACGGGGACGGACTGAAGCTTTCTTT.

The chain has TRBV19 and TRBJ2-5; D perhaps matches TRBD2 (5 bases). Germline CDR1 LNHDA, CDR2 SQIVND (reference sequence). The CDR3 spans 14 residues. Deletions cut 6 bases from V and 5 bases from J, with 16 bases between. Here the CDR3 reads CASSSNGEWETQYF. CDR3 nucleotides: TGTGCCAGTAGCTCGAATGGGGAGTGGGAGACCCAGTACTTC.